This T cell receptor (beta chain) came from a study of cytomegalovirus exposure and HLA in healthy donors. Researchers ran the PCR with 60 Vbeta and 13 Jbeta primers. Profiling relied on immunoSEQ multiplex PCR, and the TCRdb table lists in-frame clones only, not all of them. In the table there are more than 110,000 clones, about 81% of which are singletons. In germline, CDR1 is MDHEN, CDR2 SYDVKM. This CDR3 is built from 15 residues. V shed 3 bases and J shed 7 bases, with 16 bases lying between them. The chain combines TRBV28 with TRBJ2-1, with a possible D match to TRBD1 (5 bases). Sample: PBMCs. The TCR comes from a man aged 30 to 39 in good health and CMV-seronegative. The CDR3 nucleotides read TGTGCCAGCAGTTTCCGGACAACTCTGGAAAATGAGCAGTTCTTC. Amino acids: CASSFRTTLENEQFF. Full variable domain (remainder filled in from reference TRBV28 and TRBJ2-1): DVKVTQSSRYLVKRTGEKVFLECVQDMDHENMFWYRQDPGLGLRLIYFSYDVKMKEKGDIPEGYSVSREKKERFSLILESASTNQTSMYLCASSFRTTLENEQFFGPGTRLTVL.